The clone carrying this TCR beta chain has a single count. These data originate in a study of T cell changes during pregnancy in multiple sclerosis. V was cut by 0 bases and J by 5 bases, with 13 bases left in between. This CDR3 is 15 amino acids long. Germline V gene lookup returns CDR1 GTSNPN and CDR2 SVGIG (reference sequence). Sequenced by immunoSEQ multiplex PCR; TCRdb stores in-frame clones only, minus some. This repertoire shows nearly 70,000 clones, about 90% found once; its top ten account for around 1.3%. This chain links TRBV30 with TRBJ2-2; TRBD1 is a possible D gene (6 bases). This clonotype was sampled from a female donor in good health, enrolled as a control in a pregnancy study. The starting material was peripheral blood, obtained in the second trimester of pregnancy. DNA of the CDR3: TGTGCCTGGAGTGTATTGGACAGTCAAACCGGGGAGCTGTTTTTT. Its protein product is CAWSVLDSQTGELFF.